The clone carrying this T cell receptor beta chain has at least ten counts. The target antigen is unknown. This sample was taken from a study of beta chain features in type 1 diabetes. Study-wide findings and caveats: For patients, the naive, central memory and Treg TCRB repertoires appeared more alike than for healthy donors. Insertions were fewer and deletions more numerous at VDJ junctions in type 1 diabetes patients. There was a moderate but significant shortening of TCRB CDR3s in all four CD4+ subsets of Type 1 diabetes patients.

Every participating donor gave one draw, a heparinised blood sample averaging about 120 mL. Purities over 95% were achieved in all sorted populations. The study reverse transcribed the entire isolated RNA, so it sequenced expressed TCRB transcripts. The repertoire was sequenced with immunoSEQ multiplex PCR; TCRdb's copy has only in-frame clones and lacks some. The sample lists 100,000 to 150,000 clones, about 18% occurring once. V was pared by 0 bases and J by 3 bases, with 9 bases between. The CDR3 extends over 15 amino acids. Germline lookup yields CDR1 MNHNY and CDR2 SVGAGI (reference sequence). Material for sequencing was central memory CD4+ T cells from blood. This chain uses TRBV6-6 with TRBJ2-1; D is unclear. The sequence derives from a man between 18 and 35 years old with type 1 diabetes. The CDR3 region is CASSYSPSIYNEQFF. The CDR3 nucleotides are TGTGCCAGCAGTTACTCGCCGAGTATCTACAATGAGCAGTTCTTC.